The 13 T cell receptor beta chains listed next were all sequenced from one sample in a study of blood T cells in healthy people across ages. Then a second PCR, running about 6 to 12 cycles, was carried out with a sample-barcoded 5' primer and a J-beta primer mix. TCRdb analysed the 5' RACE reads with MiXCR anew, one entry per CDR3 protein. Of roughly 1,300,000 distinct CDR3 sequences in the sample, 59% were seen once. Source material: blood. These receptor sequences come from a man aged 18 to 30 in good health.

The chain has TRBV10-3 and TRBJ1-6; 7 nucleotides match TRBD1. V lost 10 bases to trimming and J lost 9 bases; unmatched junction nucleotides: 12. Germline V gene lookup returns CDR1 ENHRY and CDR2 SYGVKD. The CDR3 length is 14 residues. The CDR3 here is CASRPGTEGSPLHF. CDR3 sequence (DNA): TGTGCCAGCCGTCCCGGGACAGAGGGTTCACCCCTCCACTTT.

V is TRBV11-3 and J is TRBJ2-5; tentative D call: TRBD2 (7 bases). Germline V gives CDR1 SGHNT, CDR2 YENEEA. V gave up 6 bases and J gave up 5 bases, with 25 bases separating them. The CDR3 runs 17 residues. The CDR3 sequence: CASSLLFGGPGEETQYF. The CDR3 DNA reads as TGTGCCAGCAGTCTCCTTTTCGGGGGGCCTGGGGAGGAGACCCAGTACTTC.

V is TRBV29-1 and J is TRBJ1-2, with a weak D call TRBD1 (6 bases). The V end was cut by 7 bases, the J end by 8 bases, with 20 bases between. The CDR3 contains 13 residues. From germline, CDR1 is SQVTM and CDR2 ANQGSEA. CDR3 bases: TGCAGCGCTGCCCGCGGCAGGGGAGACGGCTACACCTTC. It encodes CSAARGRGDGYTF.

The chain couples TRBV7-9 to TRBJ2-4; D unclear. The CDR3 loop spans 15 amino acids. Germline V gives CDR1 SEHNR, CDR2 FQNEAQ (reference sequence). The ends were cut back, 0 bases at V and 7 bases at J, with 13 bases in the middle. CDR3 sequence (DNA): TGTGCCAGCAGCTTAGCGCGCGGAGCTGGGAACATTCAGTACTTC. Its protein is CASSLARGAGNIQYF.

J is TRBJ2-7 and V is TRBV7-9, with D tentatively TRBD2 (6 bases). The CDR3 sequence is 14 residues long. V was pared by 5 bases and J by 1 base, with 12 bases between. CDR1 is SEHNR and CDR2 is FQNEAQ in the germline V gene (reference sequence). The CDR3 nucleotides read TGTGCCAGCAGCGGCGGTAGCGGTTCCTACGAGCAGTACTTC. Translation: CASSGGSGSYEQYF. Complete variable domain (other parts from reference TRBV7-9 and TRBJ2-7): DTGVSQNPRHKITKRGQNVTFRCDPISEHNRLYWYRQTLGQGPEFLTYFQNEAQLEKSRLLSDRFSAERPKGSFSTLEIQRTEQGDSAMYLCASSGGSGSYEQYFGPGTRLTVT.

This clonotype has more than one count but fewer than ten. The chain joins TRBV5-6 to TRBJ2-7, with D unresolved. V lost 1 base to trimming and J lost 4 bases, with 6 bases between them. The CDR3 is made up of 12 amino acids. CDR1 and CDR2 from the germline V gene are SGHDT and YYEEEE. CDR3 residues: CASSLPLYEQYF. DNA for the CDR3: TGTGCCAGCAGCTTGCCGCTTTACGAGCAGTACTTC.

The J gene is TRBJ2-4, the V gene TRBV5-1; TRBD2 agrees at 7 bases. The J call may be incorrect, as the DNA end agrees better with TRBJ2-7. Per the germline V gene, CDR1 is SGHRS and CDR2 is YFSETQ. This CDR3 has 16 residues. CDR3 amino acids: CASSLAKAGRGYEQYF. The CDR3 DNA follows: TGCGCCAGCAGCTTGGCCAAAGCGGGGAGGGGTTACGAGCAGTACTTC.

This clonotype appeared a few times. CDR3 sequence: CSALRQGGSNEQFF. DNA of the CDR3: TGCAGTGCTTTACGACAGGGCGGGTCCAATGAGCAGTTCTTC. The chain couples TRBV20-1 to TRBJ2-1, with TRBD1 matching over 7 bases. CDR1 DFQATT and CDR2 SNEGSKA come from the germline V gene (reference sequence). The CDR3 is made up of 14 amino acids. Trimming took 5 bases from V and 6 from J; bases not matched to a gene: 10.

The CDR3 is CASSLDMGDVEKLFF. The CDR3 nucleotides are TGTGCCAGCAGCTTAGATATGGGGGATGTAGAAAAACTGTTTTTT. The rearrangement uses TRBV7-9 and TRBJ1-4; D may be TRBD1 (5 bases). This CDR3 has 15 amino acids. Trimming shortened V by 1 base and J by 8 bases, and 14 bases separated the two germline ends. CDR1 is SEHNR and CDR2 is FQNEAQ in the germline V gene (reference sequence).

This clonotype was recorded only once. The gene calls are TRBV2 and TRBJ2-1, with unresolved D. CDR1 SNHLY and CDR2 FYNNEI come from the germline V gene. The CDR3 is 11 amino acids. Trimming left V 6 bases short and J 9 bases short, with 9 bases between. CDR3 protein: CASRARSEQFF. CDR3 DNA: TGTGCCAGCAGGGCGCGATCTGAGCAGTTCTTC.

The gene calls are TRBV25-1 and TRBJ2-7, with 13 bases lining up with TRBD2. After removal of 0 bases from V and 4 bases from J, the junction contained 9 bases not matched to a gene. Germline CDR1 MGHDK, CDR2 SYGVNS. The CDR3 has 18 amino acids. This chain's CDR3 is CASSEYAGLAGEIYEQYF. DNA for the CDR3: TGTGCCAGCAGTGAATACGCCGGACTAGCGGGGGAGATATACGAGCAGTACTTC.

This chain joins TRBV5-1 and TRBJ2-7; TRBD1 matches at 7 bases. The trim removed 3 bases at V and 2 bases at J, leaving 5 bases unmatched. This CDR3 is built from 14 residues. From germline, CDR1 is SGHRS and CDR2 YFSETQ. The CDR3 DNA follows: TGCGCCAGCAGCTGGACAGGCACTACCTACGAGCAGTACTTC. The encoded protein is CASSWTGTTYEQYF. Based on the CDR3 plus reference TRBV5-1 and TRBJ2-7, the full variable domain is KAGVTQTPRYLIKTRGQQVTLSCSPISGHRSVSWYQQTPGQGLQFLFEYFSETQRNKGNFPGRFSGRQFSNSRSEMNVSTLELGDSALYLCASSWTGTTYEQYFGPGTRLTVT.

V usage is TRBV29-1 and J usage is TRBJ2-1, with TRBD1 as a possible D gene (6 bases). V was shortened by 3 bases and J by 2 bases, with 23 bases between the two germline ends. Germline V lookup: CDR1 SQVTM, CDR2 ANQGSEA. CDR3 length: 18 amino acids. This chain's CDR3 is CSVEGLIRGKKTYNEQFF. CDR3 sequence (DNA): TGCAGCGTTGAGGGTCTTATTAGGGGGAAAAAAACCTACAATGAGCAGTTCTTC.